Listed here are 5 T cell receptor beta chains from one sample, sequenced in a study of blood T cell repertoires in COVID-19. The method was immunoSEQ multiplex PCR; TCRdb's version includes in-frame clones alone and lacks a portion of them. The repertoire consists of about 170,000 clones, with just under 90% occurring once and the leading ten covering roughly 3.6%. Sequenced material: peripheral blood. These receptors were obtained from a man between 18 and 29 years old with active or convalescent COVID-19.

This CDR3 reads CASSSNPGGTETQYF. Here the CDR3 DNA reads TGCGCCAGCAGCTCTAACCCAGGGGGCACAGAGACCCAGTACTTC. J is TRBJ2-5 and V is TRBV5-1, with 8 bases that match TRBD1. V shed 3 bases and J 4 bases; nucleotides not matched to a gene: 8. The germline CDR1 and CDR2 sequences are SGHRS and YFSETQ. This CDR3 spans 15 amino acids.

J is TRBJ1-3 and V is TRBV6-5; D is possibly TRBD1 (6 bases). Between the trimmed V and J ends, which lost 10 bases and 0 bases, there was a span of 13 bases. The CDR3 length is 14 residues. The germline CDR1 and CDR2 sequences are MNHEY and SVGAGI. The CDR3 loop reads CATLGTTSGNTIYF. Written as DNA, the CDR3 is TGTGCCACCCTTGGGACAACCTCTGGAAACACCATATATTTT.

The chain carries TRBV11-2 and TRBJ2-2, with 9 bases matching TRBD1. J was trimmed by 1 base and V by 6 bases; bases with no gene match: 6. This CDR3 has 16 residues. From germline, CDR1 is SGHAT and CDR2 FQNNGV. CDR3 nucleotide sequence: TGTGCCAGCAGAAGGACAGGGGCCGGGAACACCGGGGAGCTGTTTTTT. Translation: CASRRTGAGNTGELFF.

The genes are TRBV28 and TRBJ1-2; D is unclear. There are 14 residues in the CDR3. Trimming left V 6 bases short and J 3 bases short, with 14 bases between. The germline V gene encodes CDR1 MDHEN and CDR2 SYDVKM. DNA of the CDR3: TGTGCCAGCAGGGTTCAATGGCTCGACTATGGCTACACCTTC. This gives the protein CASRVQWLDYGYTF.

This rearrangement joins TRBV29-1 to TRBJ1-2; 9 bases fit TRBD1. Germline V gives CDR1 SQVTM, CDR2 ANQGSEA. V gave up 3 bases and J gave up 5 bases; unmatched junction bases: 7. This CDR3 region has 14 residues. DNA for the CDR3: TGCAGCGTTGATGGGACAGGGCCACTGTATGGCTACACCTTC. The encoded protein is CSVDGTGPLYGYTF.